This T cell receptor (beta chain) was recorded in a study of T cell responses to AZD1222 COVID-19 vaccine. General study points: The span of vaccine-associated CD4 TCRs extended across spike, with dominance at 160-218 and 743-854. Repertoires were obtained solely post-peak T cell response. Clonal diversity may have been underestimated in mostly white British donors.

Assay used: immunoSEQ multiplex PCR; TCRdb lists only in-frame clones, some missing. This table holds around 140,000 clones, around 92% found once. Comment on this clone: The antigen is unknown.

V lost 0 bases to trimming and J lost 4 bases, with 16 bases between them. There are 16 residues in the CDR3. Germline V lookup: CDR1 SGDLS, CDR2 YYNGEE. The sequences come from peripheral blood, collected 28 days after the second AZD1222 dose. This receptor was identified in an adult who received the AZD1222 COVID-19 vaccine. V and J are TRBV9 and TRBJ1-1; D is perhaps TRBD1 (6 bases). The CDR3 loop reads CASSVGAGDVRTEAFF. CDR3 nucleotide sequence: TGTGCCAGCAGCGTAGGGGCAGGGGATGTTCGCACTGAAGCTTTCTTT.